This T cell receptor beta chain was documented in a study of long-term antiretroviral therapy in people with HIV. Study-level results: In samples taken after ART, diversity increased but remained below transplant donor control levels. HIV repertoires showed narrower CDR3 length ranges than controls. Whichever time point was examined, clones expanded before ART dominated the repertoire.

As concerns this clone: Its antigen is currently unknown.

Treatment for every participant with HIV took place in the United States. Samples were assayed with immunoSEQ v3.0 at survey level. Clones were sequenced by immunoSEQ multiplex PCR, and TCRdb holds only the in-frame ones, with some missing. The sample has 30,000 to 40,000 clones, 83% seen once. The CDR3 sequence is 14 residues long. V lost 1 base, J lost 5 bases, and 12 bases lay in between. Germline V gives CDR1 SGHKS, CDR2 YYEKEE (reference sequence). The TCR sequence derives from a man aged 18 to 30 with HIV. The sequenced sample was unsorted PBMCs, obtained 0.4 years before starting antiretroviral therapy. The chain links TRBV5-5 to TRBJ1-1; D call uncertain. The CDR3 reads CASSLKPAGTEAFF. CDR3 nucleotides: TGTGCCAGCAGCTTGAAGCCCGCGGGAACTGAAGCTTTCTTT.